The 27 T cell receptor beta chains in this list originate from one sample, sequenced in a study of T cells in Graves' hyperthyroidism and ophthalmopathy. TCR beta CDR3 regions were amplified from RNA transcripts. A set of HTBI primers served as the primers for a first-round RT-PCR of the TCR CDR3. MiXCR, applied by TCRdb to the multiplex PCR reads, yields one record per CDR3 protein. Of some 350,000 distinct CDR3 sequences in the sample, approximately 14% were seen once. Material for sequencing was blood. Receptors were obtained from a woman under 30 with Graves' hyperthyroidism that later progressed to Graves' ophthalmopathy.

The chain recombines TRBV4-1 with TRBJ1-6, with TRBD1 matching over 7 bases. The CDR3 is made up of 15 amino acids. From germline, CDR1 is MGHRA and CDR2 YSYEKL. V lost 1 base to trimming and J lost 7 bases; unmatched junction nucleotides: 4. The CDR3 DNA reads TGCGCCAGCAGCCAAGGGGACAGTGTCAATTCACCCCTCCACTTT. Translated: CASSQGDSVNSPLHF.

The chain recombines TRBV19 with TRBJ2-3; D is uncertain. Germline V lookup: CDR1 LNHDA, CDR2 SQIVND (reference sequence). CDR3 size: 14 residues. With 1 base removed from V and 2 bases from J, the gap between germline ends came to 7 bases. CDR3 nucleotides: TGTGCCAGTAGTATAGGTGTCTTCACAGATACGCAGTATTTT. Its translation: CASSIGVFTDTQYF.

CDR3 region: CASSQDTVSYEQYF. The CDR3 nucleotides are TGTGCCAGCAGCCAAGATACCGTCTCCTACGAGCAGTACTTC. This chain links TRBV14 with TRBJ2-7; D is uncertain. Looked up from germline, CDR1 is SGHDN and CDR2 is FVKESK. The CDR3 is 14 amino acids. Trimming removed 0 bases at V and 0 bases at J, with 6 bases between.

This clonotype appeared a few times. The CDR3 here is CASSPRGSGTDTQYF. As DNA, the CDR3 is TGTGCCAGCAGCCCCAGGGGGAGCGGCACAGATACGCAGTATTTT. The V and J genes are TRBV3-1 and TRBJ2-3, with TRBD1 matching 7 bases. V lost 4 bases and J lost 1; bases outside the gene matches: 5. The CDR3 extends over 15 amino acids. Germline V lookup: CDR1 LGHDT, CDR2 YNNKEL (reference sequence).

This clonotype was seen a handful of times. The chain combines TRBV6-1 with TRBJ2-7; D is uncertain. Germline V CDR1 and CDR2: MNHNS, SASEGT. This CDR3 is 13 amino acids long. V was pared by 5 bases and J by 3 bases, with 11 bases between. CDR3 DNA sequence: TGTGCCAGCAGTCCTCCGAGGCGCTACGAGCAGTACTTC. It yields the protein CASSPPRRYEQYF.

There are many counts of this clonotype. The CDR3 sequence is CASRGQGRPEAFF. CDR3 in DNA: TGTGCCAGCAGAGGACAGGGTCGGCCCGAAGCTTTCTTT. V and J are TRBV2 and TRBJ1-1; 8 positions agree with TRBD1. CDR1 is SNHLY and CDR2 is FYNNEI in the germline V gene. This CDR3 is built from 13 residues. V lost 6 bases to trimming and J lost 8 bases; unmatched junction nucleotides: 8.

This clonotype showed up many times. This sequence joins TRBV2 and TRBJ2-1; D is tentatively TRBD1 or TRBD2 (5 bases each). Germline assignment: CDR1 SNHLY and CDR2 FYNNEI. CDR3 length equals 14 residues. V was shortened by 1 base and J by 4 bases, with 8 bases between the two germline ends. Written as DNA, the CDR3 is TGTGCCAGCAGTGAAGGGGACGGGTACAATGAGCAGTTCTTC. This translates into CASSEGDGYNEQFF.

The chain has TRBV7-9 and TRBJ2-3; the match to TRBD2 covers 10 bases. Germline V CDR1 and CDR2: SEHNR, FQNEAQ (reference sequence). J gave up 5 bases and V 6 bases, and 8 bases lay outside the gene matches. The CDR3 spans 15 residues. As DNA, the CDR3 is TGTGCCAGCAGTGCATCCAGCGGGAGGGTAGATACGCAGTATTTT. Encoded protein: CASSASSGRVDTQYF.

This clonotype has a count of ten or more. V is TRBV6-1 and J is TRBJ2-3, with no clear D. Germline V gene sequence: CDR1 MNHNS, CDR2 SASEGT. The CDR3 runs to 15 residues. Trimming stripped 7 bases from V and 3 bases from J, with 17 bases between. The CDR3 DNA reads as TGTGCCAGCAATCGGCAAGCGAGGAGTACAGATACGCAGTATTTT. Amino acid sequence: CASNRQARSTDTQYF.

V gene TRBV4-1 combines with J gene TRBJ2-1; D is unresolved. The germline gives CDR1 MGHRA, CDR2 YSYEKL. The V end lost 0 bases, the J end lost 5 bases, and 11 bases lay between the germline ends. The CDR3 contains 15 residues. The CDR3 sequence: CASSQEGYTNNEQFF. CDR3 nucleotides: TGCGCCAGCAGCCAAGAGGGTTATACAAACAATGAGCAGTTCTTC.

This clonotype was detected many times. CDR3 sequence reads: CATTGTGVIEQYF. In DNA form, the CDR3 reads TGTGCCACCACAGGGACAGGGGTCATCGAGCAGTACTTC. This chain connects TRBV10-3 to TRBJ2-7; 10 positions match TRBD1. Germline CDR1 and CDR2: ENHRY and SYGVKD. V lost 10 bases to trimming and J lost 6 bases; unmatched junction nucleotides: 9. The CDR3 has 13 residues.

This chain links TRBV5-1 with TRBJ2-7; 7 bases are a match to TRBD1. This CDR3 region has 14 residues. The germline gives CDR1 SGHRS, CDR2 YFSETQ. The ends lost 3 bases at V and 3 bases at J; junction bases unmatched: 6. CDR3 loop: CASSSTGAYYEQYF. The CDR3 DNA reads TGCGCCAGCAGCTCTACAGGGGCTTACTACGAGCAGTACTTC.

This clonotype was detected ten times or more. The J gene is TRBJ2-5, the V gene TRBV7-9; D not certain. The CDR3 sequence is 12 residues long. Germline CDR1 is SEHNR and CDR2 is FQNEAQ (reference sequence). V was pared by 5 bases and J by 4 bases, with 8 bases between. As DNA, the CDR3 is TGTGCCAGCAGCCTCCGAGGAGAGACCCAGTACTTC. Translated, it gives CASSLRGETQYF.

The J gene is TRBJ1-4, the V gene TRBV7-9; D gene unclear. The CDR3 contains 13 residues. Germline V gene data show CDR1 as SEHNR and CDR2 as FQNEAQ (reference sequence). V lost 8 bases to trimming and J lost 2 bases, with 9 bases between them. The CDR3 region is CASDRETNEKLFF. In nucleotides, the CDR3 is TGTGCCAGCGACCGCGAGACTAATGAAAAACTGTTTTTT. Variable domain in full (rest from reference TRBV7-9 and TRBJ1-4): DTGVSQNPRHKITKRGQNVTFRCDPISEHNRLYWYRQTLGQGPEFLTYFQNEAQLEKSRLLSDRFSAERPKGSFSTLEIQRTEQGDSAMYLCASDRETNEKLFFGSGTQLSVL.

This clonotype appeared a few times. The genes are TRBV6-1 and TRBJ2-3; TRBD2 matches at 8 bases. Germline CDR1 is MNHNS and CDR2 is SASEGT. The CDR3 is made up of 16 amino acids. The junction had 10 bases not matched to a gene; V was cut back by 6 bases and J by 2 bases. CDR3 sequence reads: CASRSVAGSNTDTQYF. In DNA form, the CDR3 reads TGTGCCAGCAGGTCGGTAGCGGGATCAAACACAGATACGCAGTATTTT.

Ten or more counts support this clonotype. The CDR3 sequence is CASSFGREGLFLRTDTQYF. CDR3 nucleotides: TGTGCCAGCAGTTTTGGGCGGGAGGGCCTTTTCCTACGCACAGATACGCAGTATTTT. The chain carries TRBV27 and TRBJ2-3, with TRBD2 matching over 9 bases. In germline, CDR1 is MNHEY, CDR2 SMNVEV (reference sequence). V lost 3 bases to trimming and J lost 1 base; unmatched junction nucleotides: 14. The CDR3 covers 19 residues.

In this sample, this clonotype turned up many times. The gene calls are TRBV11-2 and TRBJ1-4; the D gene is possibly TRBD1 (5 bases). V dropped 5 bases and J dropped 8 bases, with 15 bases sitting between them. Germline loops: CDR1 SGHAT, CDR2 FQNNGV. This CDR3 has 14 amino acids. CDR3 in amino acids: CASSLRPWGEKLFF. As DNA, the CDR3 is TGTGCCAGCAGCCTTCGCCCCTGGGGGGAAAAACTGTTTTTT.

This clonotype has just a few counts. The chain has TRBV6-1 and TRBJ1-6; the D gene is possibly TRBD1 (5 bases). Germline-derived CDR1 and CDR2 are MNHNS and SASEGT. V was clipped by 5 bases and J by 10 bases, with 21 bases between them. The CDR3 is 16 residues long. The CDR3 DNA follows: TGTGCCAGCAGTTCGGGACGGCTTATCGGTAAATCACCCCTCCACTTT. Residues: CASSSGRLIGKSPLHF.

The genes are TRBV29-1 and TRBJ2-4; D is possibly TRBD2 (5 bases). This CDR3 has 12 amino acids. V gave up 4 bases and J gave up 9 bases, with 13 bases separating them. CDR1 and CDR2 (germline): SQVTM, ANQGSEA. In DNA form, the CDR3 reads TGCAGCGTTGGACTCTTTCGGGGCATTCAGTACTTC. Translating it yields CSVGLFRGIQYF.

The genes are TRBV10-3 and TRBJ2-5; the D is unclear. The CDR3 is 13 amino acids. In germline, CDR1 is ENHRY, CDR2 SYGVKD. Between the trimmed V and J ends, which lost 2 bases and 5 bases, there was a span of 9 bases. The chain's CDR3 is CAISETEVETQYF. CDR3 DNA sequence: TGTGCCATCAGTGAGACAGAAGTGGAGACCCAGTACTTC.

This clonotype was observed a few times. The chain employs TRBV28 and TRBJ2-6; a weak D match, TRBD1 (7 bases). The CDR3 runs 18 residues. Trimming took 10 bases from V and 0 from J, leaving 22 bases between them. CDR1 MDHEN and CDR2 SYDVKM come from the germline V gene. The CDR3, as DNA: TGTGCCACCCTACGTGGAGGGACAGCCCTCTCTGGGGCCAACGTCCTGACTTTC. It yields the protein CATLRGGTALSGANVLTF.

The CDR3 DNA follows: TGTGCCAGCAGTCGGGCGGGACTAGGGAACAATGAGCAGTTCTTC. Protein sequence: CASSRAGLGNNEQFF. The V and J genes are TRBV12-3 or TRBV12-4 and TRBJ2-1, with 8 bases fitting TRBD2. The CDR3 loop spans 15 amino acids. J was trimmed by 5 bases and V by 5 bases; bases with no gene match: 8.

This clonotype was seen ten or more times. This chain joins TRBV6-1 and TRBJ1-4; 7 nucleotides match TRBD1. CDR1 is MNHNS and CDR2 is SASEGT in the germline V gene. V was pared by 6 bases and J by 2 bases, with 6 bases of the junction left unmatched. The CDR3 sequence is 15 residues long. CDR3 amino acids: CASRRGRGTNEKLFF. CDR3 sequence (DNA): TGTGCCAGCAGGCGAGGCAGGGGGACTAATGAAAAACTGTTTTTT.

This clonotype was seen only a few times. The chain has TRBV6-1 and TRBJ1-1; D is undetermined. This CDR3 is 13 amino acids long. V lost 4 bases and J 6 bases, leaving 12 bases between the germline ends. Germline CDR1 reads MNHNS; CDR2 reads SASEGT. As DNA, the CDR3 is TGTGCCAGCAGTGTCCCCGGGGTCGCTGAAGCTTTCTTT. This encodes CASSVPGVAEAFF.

In this sample, this clonotype turned up a few times. V is TRBV6-1 and J is TRBJ2-7, with D hard to call. The V end was cut by 8 bases, the J end by 6 bases, with 14 bases between. This CDR3 is built from 12 residues. The germline gives CDR1 MNHNS, CDR2 SASEGT. CDR3 sequence reads: CASLQRLSEQYF. The CDR3 DNA reads TGTGCCAGCCTCCAGAGGCTGAGCGAGCAGTACTTC.

This clonotype has a handful of counts. J is TRBJ2-3 and V is TRBV24-1; either TRBD1 or TRBD2 may fit D (5 bases each). The CDR3 is made up of 14 amino acids. V was cut by 2 bases and J by 9 bases, with 14 bases left in between. The V gene's germline CDR1 is KGHDR and CDR2 SFDVKD. The CDR3 coding sequence is TGTGCCACCAGTGATTCTCAGGATTGGGGGACGCAGTATTTT. This gives the protein CATSDSQDWGTQYF.

This clonotype was recorded many times. V usage is TRBV28 and J usage is TRBJ2-1; D perhaps matches TRBD1 (6 bases). Trimming took 1 base from V and 6 from J, leaving 19 bases between them. This CDR3 is 17 amino acids long. The germline CDR1 and CDR2 sequences are MDHEN and SYDVKM. The CDR3 sequence is CASSLSPGAHGGNEQFF. CDR3 DNA sequence: TGTGCCAGCAGTTTATCCCCAGGGGCCCATGGAGGCAATGAGCAGTTCTTC.